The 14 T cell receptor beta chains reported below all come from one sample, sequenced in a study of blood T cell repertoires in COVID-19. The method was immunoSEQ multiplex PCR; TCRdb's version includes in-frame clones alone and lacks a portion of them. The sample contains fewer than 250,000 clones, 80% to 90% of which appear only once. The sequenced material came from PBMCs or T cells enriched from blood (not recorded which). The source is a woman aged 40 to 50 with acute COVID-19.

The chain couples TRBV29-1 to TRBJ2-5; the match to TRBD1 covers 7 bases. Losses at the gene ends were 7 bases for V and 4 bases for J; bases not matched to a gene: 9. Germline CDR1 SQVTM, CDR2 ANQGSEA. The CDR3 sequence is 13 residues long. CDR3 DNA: TGCAGCGCTTTGGAGACAGGGATAGAGACCCAGTACTTC. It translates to CSALETGIETQYF.

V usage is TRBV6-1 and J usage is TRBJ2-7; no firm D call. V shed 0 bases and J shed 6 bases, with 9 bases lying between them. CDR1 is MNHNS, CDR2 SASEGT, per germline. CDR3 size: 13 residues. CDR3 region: CASSEALEREQYF. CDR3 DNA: TGTGCCAGCAGTGAAGCGTTGGAGCGCGAGCAGTACTTC.

The CDR3 sequence is CASTNRDREDTQYF. CDR3 DNA: TGTGCCAGCACGAACCGGGACAGGGAGGATACGCAGTATTTT. The J gene is TRBJ2-3, the V gene TRBV6-5; 9 bases are a match to TRBD1. The germline V gene encodes CDR1 MNHEY and CDR2 SVGAGI. Trimming cost V 7 bases and J 6 bases; bases outside gene matches: 8. This CDR3 spans 14 amino acids.

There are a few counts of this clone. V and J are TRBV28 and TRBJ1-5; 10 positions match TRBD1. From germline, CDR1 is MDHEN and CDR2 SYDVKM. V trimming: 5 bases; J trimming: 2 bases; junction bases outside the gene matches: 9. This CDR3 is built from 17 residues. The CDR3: CASSAVGQGFGNQPQHF. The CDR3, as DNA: TGTGCCAGCAGTGCCGTGGGACAGGGGTTCGGCAATCAGCCCCAGCATTTT.

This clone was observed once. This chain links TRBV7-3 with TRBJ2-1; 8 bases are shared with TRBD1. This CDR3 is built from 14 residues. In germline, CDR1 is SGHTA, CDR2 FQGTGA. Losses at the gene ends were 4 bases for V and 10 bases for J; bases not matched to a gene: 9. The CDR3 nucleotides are TGTGCCAGCAGCTCCCCGACAGGGGCTCAGGAGCAGTTCTTC. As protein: CASSSPTGAQEQFF.

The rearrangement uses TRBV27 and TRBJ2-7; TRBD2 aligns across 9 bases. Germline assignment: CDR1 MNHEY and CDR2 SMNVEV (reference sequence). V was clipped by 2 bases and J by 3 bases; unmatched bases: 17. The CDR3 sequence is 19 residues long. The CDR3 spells CASSLGPLSGSPLGYEQYF. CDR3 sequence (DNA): TGTGCCAGCAGTTTAGGGCCCCTTAGCGGGAGCCCGTTAGGCTACGAGCAGTACTTC.

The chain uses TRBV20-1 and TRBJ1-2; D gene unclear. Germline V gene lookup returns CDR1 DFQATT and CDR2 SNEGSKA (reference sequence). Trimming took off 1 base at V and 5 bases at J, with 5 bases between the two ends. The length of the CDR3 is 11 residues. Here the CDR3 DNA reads TGCAGTGCTAGAGCGGGATATGGCTACACCTTC. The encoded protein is CSARAGYGYTF.

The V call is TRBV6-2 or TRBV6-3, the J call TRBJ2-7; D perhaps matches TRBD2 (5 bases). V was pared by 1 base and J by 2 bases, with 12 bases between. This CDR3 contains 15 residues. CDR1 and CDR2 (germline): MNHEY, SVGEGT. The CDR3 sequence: CASSYWSSRPYEQYF. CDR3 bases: TGTGCCAGCAGTTACTGGTCTAGCCGGCCCTACGAGCAGTACTTC.

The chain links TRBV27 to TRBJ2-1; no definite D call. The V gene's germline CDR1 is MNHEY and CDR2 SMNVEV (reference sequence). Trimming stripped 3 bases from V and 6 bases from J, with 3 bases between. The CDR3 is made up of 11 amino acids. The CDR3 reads CASSFRNEQFF. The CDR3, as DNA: TGTGCCAGCAGTTTCCGCAATGAGCAGTTCTTC.

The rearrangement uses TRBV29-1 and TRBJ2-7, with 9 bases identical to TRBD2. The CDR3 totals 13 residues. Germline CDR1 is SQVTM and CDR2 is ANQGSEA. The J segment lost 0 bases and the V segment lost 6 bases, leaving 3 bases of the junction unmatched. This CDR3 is CSVISGSSYEQYF. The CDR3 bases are TGCAGCGTCATTAGCGGGAGCTCCTACGAGCAGTACTTC.

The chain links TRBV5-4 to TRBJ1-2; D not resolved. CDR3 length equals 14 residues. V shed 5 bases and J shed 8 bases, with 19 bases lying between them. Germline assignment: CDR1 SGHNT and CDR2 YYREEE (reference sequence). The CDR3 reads CASRLGSATLGYTF. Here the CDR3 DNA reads TGTGCCAGCAGGCTAGGTTCGGCTACACTAGGCTACACCTTC. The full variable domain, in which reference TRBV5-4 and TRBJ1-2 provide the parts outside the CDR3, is ETGVTQSPTHLIKTRGQQVTLRCSSQSGHNTVSWYQQALGQGPQFIFQYYREEENGRGNFPPRFSGLQFPNYSSELNVNALELDDSALYLCASRLGSATLGYTFGSGTRLTVV.

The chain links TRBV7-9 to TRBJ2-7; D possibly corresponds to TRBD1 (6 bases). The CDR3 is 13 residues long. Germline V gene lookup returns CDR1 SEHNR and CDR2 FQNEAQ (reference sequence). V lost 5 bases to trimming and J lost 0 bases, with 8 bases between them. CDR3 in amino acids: CASSQGSSYEQYF. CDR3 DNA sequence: TGTGCCAGCAGCCAGGGGTCCTCCTACGAGCAGTACTTC.

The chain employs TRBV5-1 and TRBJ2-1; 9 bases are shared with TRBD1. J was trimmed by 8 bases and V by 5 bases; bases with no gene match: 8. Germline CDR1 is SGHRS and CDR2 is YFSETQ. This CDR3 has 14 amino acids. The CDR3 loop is CASRGQGGSDEQFF. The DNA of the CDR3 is TGCGCCAGCAGGGGACAGGGTGGGAGTGATGAGCAGTTCTTC.

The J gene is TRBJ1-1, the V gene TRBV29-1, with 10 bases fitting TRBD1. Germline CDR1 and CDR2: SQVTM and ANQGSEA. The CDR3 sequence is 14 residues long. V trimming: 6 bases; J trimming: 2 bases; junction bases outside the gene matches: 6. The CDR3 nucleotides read TGCAGCGTGGAGGACAGGGGGGGTAACACTGAAGCTTTCTTT. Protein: CSVEDRGGNTEAFF.